This TCR beta chain was identified during a study of T cell responses to AZD1222 COVID-19 vaccine. This clone has a count of ten or more. In germline, CDR1 is MDHEN, CDR2 SYDVKM. This CDR3 region has 12 residues. Between the trimmed V and J ends, which lost 5 bases and 8 bases, there was a span of 12 bases. Data came from immunoSEQ multiplex PCR; TCRdb stores just in-frame clones and leaves some out. The profile shows about 84,000 clones, 80% to 90% of them singletons. This clonotype originated in an adult who received the AZD1222 COVID-19 vaccine. Sequencing was performed on peripheral blood, taken 28 days after the second AZD1222 dose. The V gene is TRBV28, the J gene TRBJ1-2; D is unresolved. The CDR3 region is CASSRSPAGYTF. The CDR3 DNA reads TGTGCCAGCAGTCGTTCGCCGGCGGGCTACACCTTC.